Below are 8 T cell receptor beta chains sequenced from a single sample in a study of beta chain features in type 1 diabetes. The sequenced template was cDNA made from the entire isolated RNA. TCRdb's table, derived via immunoSEQ multiplex PCR, lists solely in-frame clones and lacks some. The table lists 200,000 to 250,000 clones, about 15% of them singletons. For these TCRs, the target antigens are not known. Whole-study results and caveats: TCRB CDR3s from Type 1 diabetes patients were moderately but significantly shorter in all four CD4+ subsets.

Sample: naive CD4+ T cells from blood. The source of these receptors is a man aged 25 to 40 with type 1 diabetes.

The chain recombines TRBV10-3 with TRBJ2-2; 15 positions match TRBD2. This CDR3 has 16 amino acids. CDR1 ENHRY and CDR2 SYGVKD come from the germline V gene. Trimming at V came to 6 bases and at J to 5 bases, leaving 4 bases not matched to a gene. The CDR3 loop reads CAIRGTSGRLTGELFF. DNA of the CDR3: TGTGCCATCAGGGGGACTAGCGGGAGGTTGACCGGGGAGCTGTTTTTT.

This clone was counted a few times. This chain uses TRBV29-1 with TRBJ2-4; 12 bases are a match to TRBD2. CDR1 and CDR2 (germline): SQVTM, ANQGSEA. Trimming took 3 bases from V and 1 from J; bases not matched to a gene: 7. CDR3 length: 17 residues. This CDR3 reads CSVDGLAGGPAKNIQYF. The DNA for the CDR3 is TGCAGCGTTGATGGTCTAGCGGGAGGGCCGGCCAAAAACATTCAGTACTTC.

This clone was counted between two and nine times. J is TRBJ1-1 and V is TRBV18; D remains unclear. Germline values: CDR1 KGHSH, CDR2 LQKENI. The CDR3 sequence is 12 residues long. Trimming shortened V by 6 bases and J by 3 bases, and 8 bases separated the two germline ends. In DNA form, the CDR3 reads TGTGCCAGCTCCCCGCGAGACACTGAAGCTTTCTTT. Its protein product is CASSPRDTEAFF.

This clone turned up a few times. The chain joins TRBV5-1 to TRBJ2-7; 7 bases agree with TRBD1. With 1 base clipped from V and 0 bases from J, the junction kept 4 bases outside the gene matches. This CDR3 region has 15 residues. Germline V gives CDR1 SGHRS, CDR2 YFSETQ. The CDR3, as DNA: TGCGCCAGCAGCTTGATAAGGGACAGCTCCTACGAGCAGTACTTC. Protein sequence: CASSLIRDSSYEQYF. The full variable domain, rest sourced from reference TRBV5-1 and TRBJ2-7, is KAGVTQTPRYLIKTRGQQVTLSCSPISGHRSVSWYQQTPGQGLQFLFEYFSETQRNKGNFPGRFSGRQFSNSRSEMNVSTLELGDSALYLCASSLIRDSSYEQYFGPGTRLTVT.

There are a few counts of this clone. This rearrangement joins TRBV30 to TRBJ2-5; 13 positions match TRBD2. The CDR3 runs 15 residues. V dropped 6 bases and J dropped 1; count of bases not matched to a gene: 5. Germline V gene lookup returns CDR1 GTSNPN and CDR2 SVGIG (reference sequence). As DNA, the CDR3 is TGTGCCTGCTCACTAGCGGGAGGGCCCCAAGAGACCCAGTACTTC. This gives the protein CACSLAGGPQETQYF.

Only a few counts were recorded for this clone. The V call is TRBV27, the J call TRBJ2-1; TRBD2 matches 7 bases. This CDR3 region has 17 residues. CDR1 is MNHEY and CDR2 is SMNVEV in the germline V gene (reference sequence). The ends lost 6 bases at V and 0 bases at J; junction bases unmatched: 11. CDR3 protein: CASSSTSTMSSYNEQFF. The CDR3 nucleotides read TGTGCCAGCAGCTCGACTAGCACAATGAGCTCCTACAATGAGCAGTTCTTC.

This clone was seen a handful of times. The chain uses TRBV4-1 and TRBJ1-5; 9 bases fit TRBD1. Trimming removed 1 base from V and 2 bases from J; junction bases left unmatched: 0. Germline V gene data show CDR1 as MGHRA and CDR2 as YSYEKL. The CDR3 contains 15 residues. This chain's CDR3 is CASSQGDRGNQPQHF. As DNA, the CDR3 is TGCGCCAGCAGCCAAGGGGACAGGGGCAATCAGCCCCAGCATTTT.

A remark on this clone: Other nucleotide sequences from this sample produce the same CDR3. The chain combines TRBV5-1 with TRBJ1-1; 9 nucleotides align to TRBD1. The germline CDR1 and CDR2 sequences are SGHRS and YFSETQ. The CDR3 runs to 13 residues. The V gene end was trimmed by 3 bases and the J gene end by 5 bases; junction bases not matched to a gene: 2. The CDR3 DNA reads as TGCGCCAGCAGCTCGACAGGGGGTACTGAAGCTTTCTTT. Protein sequence: CASSSTGGTEAFF.